These 27 T cell receptor beta chains were all obtained from the same sample, sequenced in a study of shared clonotypes between healthy human individuals. Repertoires were generated with immunoSEQ multiplex PCR, while TCRdb's copy carries only in-frame clones and drops some. The table shows 550,000 to 650,000 clones, with about 96% occurring only once. CD8 cells regarded as naive lacked CD45RO, were positively chosen for CCR7, and omitted terminally differentiated effector memory CD45RA+ cells. The sample taken for sequencing was naive CD8+ T cells sorted from blood. Receptors originate from a woman aged 25 to 45 in good health.

This clone was seen only once. This chain uses TRBV6-5 with TRBJ2-7, with D perhaps TRBD2 (6 bases). Looked up from germline, CDR1 is MNHEY and CDR2 is SVGAGI. The CDR3 extends over 14 amino acids. Between the trimmed V and J ends, which lost 8 bases and 5 bases, there was a span of 19 bases. This chain's CDR3 is CASHSRTSPHEQYF. Here the CDR3 DNA reads TGTGCCAGCCACTCCAGAACTAGCCCCCACGAGCAGTACTTC.

J is TRBJ2-7 and V is TRBV7-3; perhaps TRBD2 as D (6 bases). The CDR3 is made up of 15 amino acids. The V end lost 3 bases, the J end lost 4 bases, and 16 bases lay between the germline ends. CDR1 SGHTA and CDR2 FQGTGA come from the germline V gene. This chain's CDR3 is CASSLGGGSTYEQYF. CDR3 nucleotide sequence: TGTGCCAGCAGCTTGGGGGGAGGAAGTACTTACGAGCAGTACTTC.

V gene TRBV27 combines with J gene TRBJ2-1; 10 bases map to TRBD2. The germline gives CDR1 MNHEY, CDR2 SMNVEV (reference sequence). V dropped 7 bases and J dropped 8; count of bases not matched to a gene: 11. The length of the CDR3 is 15 residues. Here the CDR3 reads CASTYSGRLGYEQFF. The CDR3 DNA is TGTGCCAGCACATATAGCGGGAGGCTCGGCTATGAGCAGTTCTTC.

The V gene is TRBV27, the J gene TRBJ2-7; TRBD2 agrees at 10 bases. Germline V gene lookup returns CDR1 MNHEY and CDR2 SMNVEV (reference sequence). The CDR3 length is 15 residues. With 5 bases clipped from V and 2 bases from J, the junction kept 6 bases outside the gene matches. The CDR3 region has the DNA TGTGCCAGCAGTGACGCTAGCGGGAGCGCCTACGAGCAGTACTTC. Translated: CASSDASGSAYEQYF.

V gene TRBV27 combines with J gene TRBJ1-5; 10 bases line up with TRBD1. V lost 7 bases to trimming and J lost 6 bases; unmatched junction nucleotides: 6. This CDR3 has 14 amino acids. CDR1 is MNHEY, CDR2 SMNVEV, per germline (reference sequence). CDR3 sequence reads: CASKQTGGIQPQHF. In DNA form, the CDR3 reads TGTGCCAGCAAGCAGACAGGGGGCATTCAGCCCCAGCATTTT.

The chain recombines TRBV4-1 with TRBJ1-3, with D maybe TRBD1 (6 bases). The CDR3 sequence is 15 residues long. V lost 1 base and J lost 3, with 10 bases in between. From germline, CDR1 is MGHRA and CDR2 YSYEKL. The CDR3 bases are TGCGCCAGCAGCCAAGCCCGGACAGATGGAAACACCATATATTTT. This translates into CASSQARTDGNTIYF.

The chain couples TRBV18 to TRBJ2-7, with 8 positions matching TRBD2. Germline CDR1 and CDR2: KGHSH and LQKENI. J lost 3 bases, V lost 6 bases, and 7 bases had no gene match. This CDR3 has 14 residues. CDR3 sequence reads: CASSPGGGDYEQYF. In DNA, the CDR3 is TGTGCCAGCTCCCCCGGGGGGGGAGACTACGAGCAGTACTTC. The full variable domain, in which reference TRBV18 and TRBJ2-7 provide the parts outside the CDR3, is NAGVMQNPRHLVRRRGQEARLRCSPMKGHSHVYWYRQLPEEGLKFMVYLQKENIIDESGMPKERFSAEFPKEGPSILRIQQVVRGDSAAYFCASSPGGGDYEQYFGPGTRLTVT.

The gene calls are TRBV5-6 and TRBJ2-7, with D perhaps given as TRBD1 or TRBD2 (6 bases each). V lost 3 bases and J lost 6, with 16 bases in between. The CDR3 contains 14 residues. From germline, CDR1 is SGHDT and CDR2 YYEEEE. The chain's CDR3 is CASSYRGPGAEQYF. CDR3 DNA: TGTGCCAGCAGCTACCGGGGGCCGGGAGCCGAGCAGTACTTC.

This clone occurred once. The rearrangement joins TRBV25-1 to TRBJ2-1; D ambiguous. Trimming removed 3 bases from V and 2 bases from J, with 5 bases in between. CDR1 MGHDK and CDR2 SYGVNS come from the germline V gene. The CDR3 has 13 residues. This chain's CDR3 is CASSEITYNEQFF. As DNA, the CDR3 is TGTGCCAGCAGTGAGATAACCTACAATGAGCAGTTCTTC.

This clone was detected once. An end of the junction does not agree with germline; a read error may underlie this. V and J are TRBV6-1 and TRBJ2-7; maybe TRBD1 (6 bases). CDR1 MNHNS and CDR2 SASEGT come from the germline V gene. This CDR3 comprises 13 residues. CDR3 in amino acids: CASPRQVTAATLF. The CDR3, as DNA: TGTGCCAGCCCTAGACAGGTCACTGCCGCCACCCTTTTC.

This clone was observed a single time. The chain is built from TRBV6-5 and TRBJ2-1, with D possibly being TRBD2 (5 bases). The CDR3 has 13 amino acids. Germline CDR1 is MNHEY and CDR2 is SVGAGI. V was clipped by 3 bases and J by 7 bases, with 10 bases between them. CDR3 sequence (DNA): TGTGCCAGCAGTTATCACTCGGGAAATGAGCAGTTCTTC. It is translated as CASSYHSGNEQFF.

This clone appeared once. The chain combines TRBV2 with TRBJ2-3; no clear D. This CDR3 is built from 13 residues. Germline-derived CDR1 and CDR2 are SNHLY and FYNNEI. The V end was cut by 4 bases, the J end by 4 bases, with 9 bases between. The CDR3 sequence is CASSGTDPDTQYF. For the CDR3, the DNA is TGTGCCAGCAGTGGTACAGACCCAGATACGCAGTATTTT.

This clone was seen only once. The CDR3 sequence: CASSHVANEAFF. The CDR3 nucleotides are TGTGCCAGCAGTCACGTAGCGAATGAAGCTTTCTTT. The chain is built from TRBV27 and TRBJ1-1; no firm D call. This CDR3 is built from 12 residues. The ends were cut back, 5 bases at V and 7 bases at J, with 11 bases in the middle. Germline V lookup: CDR1 MNHEY, CDR2 SMNVEV (reference sequence).

CDR3 DNA sequence: TGTGCCAGCAGCCTATCTAGCGGGAGGGCCGTTGAGCAGTTCTTC. Residues: CASSLSSGRAVEQFF. The genes are TRBV5-6 and TRBJ2-1; 12 bases map to TRBD2. This CDR3 spans 15 amino acids. Germline CDR1 reads SGHDT; CDR2 reads YYEEEE. The V gene end was trimmed by 4 bases and the J gene end by 9 bases; junction bases not matched to a gene: 8.

The rearrangement uses TRBV5-1 and TRBJ2-5, with D possibly TRBD2 on 6 matching bases. With 3 bases removed from V and 2 bases from J, the gap between germline ends came to 14 bases. From germline, CDR1 is SGHRS and CDR2 YFSETQ. This CDR3 has 15 amino acids. The CDR3 sequence is CASSYRESIQETQYF. In DNA, the CDR3 is TGCGCCAGCAGCTATCGGGAGAGCATTCAAGAGACCCAGTACTTC.

V and J are TRBV6-1 and TRBJ2-3; 9 bases align to TRBD1. This CDR3 is 14 amino acids long. With V trimmed by 10 bases and J by 4 bases, 9 bases remained unmatched. Germline V gene sequence: CDR1 MNHNS, CDR2 SASEGT. The CDR3 bases are TGTGCCACATCGTCCCGGGACAGGGCAGATACGCAGTATTTT. Encoded protein: CATSSRDRADTQYF.

V gene TRBV2 combines with J gene TRBJ2-2, with 8 positions matching TRBD2. CDR3 size: 14 residues. CDR1 SNHLY and CDR2 FYNNEI come from the germline V gene. The junction had 3 bases not matched to a gene; V was cut back by 8 bases and J by 1 base. In DNA form, the CDR3 reads TGTGCCAGCTCCGGGACTAGGAACACCGGGGAGCTGTTTTTT. This sequence encodes CASSGTRNTGELFF.

This clone was detected only once. The genes are TRBV4-2 and TRBJ2-5; D possibly corresponds to TRBD1 (6 bases). V was clipped by 1 base and J by 2 bases, with 8 bases between them. Germline V CDR1 and CDR2: LGHNA, YNFKEQ. The CDR3 extends over 14 amino acids. The CDR3 DNA sequence: TGTGCCAGCAGCCAAGGGGGGCCGCAAGAGACCCAGTACTTC. Translation gives CASSQGGPQETQYF.

The V gene is TRBV5-4, the J gene TRBJ2-7, with 7 bases lining up with TRBD2. The germline CDR1 and CDR2 sequences are SGHNT and YYREEE (reference sequence). J gave up 3 bases and V 0 bases, and 3 bases lay outside the gene matches. This CDR3 has 14 residues. DNA for the CDR3: TGTGCCAGCAGCTTGGATAGGACTAGCTACGAGCAGTACTTC. Protein sequence: CASSLDRTSYEQYF.

The V and J genes are TRBV9 and TRBJ2-1, with D possibly being TRBD2 (5 bases). This CDR3 has 12 residues. V lost 3 bases to trimming and J lost 12 bases, with 13 bases between them. CDR1 and CDR2 (germline): SGDLS, YYNGEE. CDR3 nucleotide sequence: TGTGCCAGCAGCGAACCTAGCAGCTCGCAGTTCTTC. The encoded protein is CASSEPSSSQFF.

This sequence joins TRBV5-1 and TRBJ2-7; TRBD2 agrees at 8 bases. The CDR3 extends over 19 amino acids. V shed 5 bases and J 2 bases; nucleotides not matched to a gene: 21. In germline, CDR1 is SGHRS, CDR2 YFSETQ. The CDR3 DNA reads TGCGCCAGCAGTTACGTTAGCGGGATCCTTCCCCCCGTGGCCTACGAGCAGTACTTC. This translates into CASSYVSGILPPVAYEQYF.

The CDR3 sequence: CASSLSGVIYTNTEAFF. CDR3 nucleotides: TGCGCCAGCAGCTTGTCAGGGGTCATTTACACGAACACTGAAGCTTTCTTT. This rearrangement joins TRBV5-1 to TRBJ1-1; perhaps TRBD1 as D (6 bases). This CDR3 is 17 amino acids long. V shed 1 base and J shed 1 base, with 17 bases lying between them. Germline lookup yields CDR1 SGHRS and CDR2 YFSETQ. The full variable domain, in which reference TRBV5-1 and TRBJ1-1 provide the parts outside the CDR3, is KAGVTQTPRYLIKTRGQQVTLSCSPISGHRSVSWYQQTPGQGLQFLFEYFSETQRNKGNFPGRFSGRQFSNSRSEMNVSTLELGDSALYLCASSLSGVIYTNTEAFFGQGTRLTVV.

A note on this clone: Other DNA sequences from this sample encode an identical CDR3 as well. The CDR3 DNA is TGTGCCAGCAGTGCGGGTTCCTACGAGCAGTACTTC. Translation gives CASSAGSYEQYF. The V gene is TRBV27, the J gene TRBJ2-7; D perhaps matches TRBD2 (5 bases). CDR1 is MNHEY, CDR2 SMNVEV, per germline (reference sequence). The CDR3 is made up of 12 amino acids. The V end was cut by 5 bases, the J end by 1 base, with 6 bases between.

The chain recombines TRBV4-1 with TRBJ2-1, with 9 positions matching TRBD2. The CDR3 is 18 amino acids. The V and J ends lost 3 bases and 4 bases, in that order; junction bases with no gene match: 13. The V gene's germline CDR1 is MGHRA and CDR2 YSYEKL. CDR3 in amino acids: CASSQGSGRHTMYNEQFF. The CDR3 nucleotides read TGCGCCAGCAGCCAGGGCAGCGGGAGGCACACTATGTACAATGAGCAGTTCTTC.

The V gene is TRBV4-1, the J gene TRBJ1-5; possibly TRBD1 for D (5 bases). The CDR3 contains 18 residues. Looked up from germline, CDR1 is MGHRA and CDR2 is YSYEKL. The germline V and J ends were trimmed by 0 bases and 0 bases, with 15 bases remaining between them. The CDR3 coding sequence is TGCGCCAGCAGCCAAGACTTGATAGGGACTTTTAGCAATCAGCCCCAGCATTTT. Its protein is CASSQDLIGTFSNQPQHF.

The chain uses TRBV4-1 and TRBJ1-5; D is undetermined. This CDR3 has 16 amino acids. Between the trimmed V and J ends, which lost 3 bases and 4 bases, there was a span of 16 bases. Germline loops: CDR1 MGHRA, CDR2 YSYEKL. The CDR3 DNA reads as TGCGCCAGCAGCCAGGAAAAGGGTCATTCAAATCAGCCCCAGCATTTT. Encoded protein: CASSQEKGHSNQPQHF.

J is TRBJ2-2 and V is TRBV9; D remains unclear. The length of the CDR3 is 12 residues. The V and J ends lost 7 bases and 7 bases respectively, with 11 bases between them. Germline V gives CDR1 SGDLS, CDR2 YYNGEE. The CDR3 DNA sequence: TGTGCCAGCGGGTTCACGGGCGGGGAGCTGTTTTTT. Translating it yields CASGFTGGELFF.